This T cell receptor beta chain originates from a study of shared clonotypes between healthy human individuals. The data were produced by immunoSEQ multiplex PCR, yet TCRdb's version contains in-frame clones alone and is incomplete. The data hold approximately 120,000 clones, with 55% to 70% observed a single time. Germline CDR1 is MDHEN and CDR2 is SYDVKM. V lost 3 bases, J lost 5 bases, and 3 bases lay in between. This CDR3 spans 11 amino acids. A single count supports this clone. This sequence was found in a woman in her thirties in good health. The sequenced sample consisted of memory CD8+ T cells sorted from blood. Regarding subset: CD45RO+ cells pooled with CCR7-negative TemRA cells. V is TRBV28 and J is TRBJ2-3; D is unclear. CDR3 coding DNA: TGTGCCAGCAGTTTGAGAGATACGCAGTATTTT. Amino acid sequence: CASSLRDTQYF.